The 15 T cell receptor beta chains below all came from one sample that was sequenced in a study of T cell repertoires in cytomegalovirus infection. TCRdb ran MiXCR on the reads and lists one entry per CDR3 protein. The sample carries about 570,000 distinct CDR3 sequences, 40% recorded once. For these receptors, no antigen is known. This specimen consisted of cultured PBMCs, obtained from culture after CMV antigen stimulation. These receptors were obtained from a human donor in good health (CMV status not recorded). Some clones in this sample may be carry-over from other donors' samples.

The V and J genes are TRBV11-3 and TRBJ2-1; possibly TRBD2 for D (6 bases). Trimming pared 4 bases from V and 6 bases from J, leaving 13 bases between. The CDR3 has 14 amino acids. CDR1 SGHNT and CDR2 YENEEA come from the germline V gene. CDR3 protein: CASSSPFGGNEQFF. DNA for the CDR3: TGTGCCAGCAGCTCGCCGTTCGGGGGCAATGAGCAGTTCTTC.

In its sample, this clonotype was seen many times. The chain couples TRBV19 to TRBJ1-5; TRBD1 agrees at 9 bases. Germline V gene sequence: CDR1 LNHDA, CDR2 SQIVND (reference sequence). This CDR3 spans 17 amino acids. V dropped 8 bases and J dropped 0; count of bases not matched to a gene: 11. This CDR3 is CASDWTGASYSNQPQHF. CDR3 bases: TGTGCCAGTGACTGGACAGGGGCCAGCTATAGCAATCAGCCCCAGCATTTT. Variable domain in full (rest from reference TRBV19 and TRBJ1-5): DGGITQSPKYLFRKEGQNVTLSCEQNLNHDAMYWYRQDPGQGLRLIYYSQIVNDFQKGDIAEGYSVSREKKESFPLTVTSAQKNPTAFYLCASDWTGASYSNQPQHFGDGTRLSIL.

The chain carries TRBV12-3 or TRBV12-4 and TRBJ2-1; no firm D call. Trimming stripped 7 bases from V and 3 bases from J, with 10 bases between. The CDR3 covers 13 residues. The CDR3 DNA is TGTGCCAGCACCAGAACAGACTACAATGAGCAGTTCTTC. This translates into CASTRTDYNEQFF.

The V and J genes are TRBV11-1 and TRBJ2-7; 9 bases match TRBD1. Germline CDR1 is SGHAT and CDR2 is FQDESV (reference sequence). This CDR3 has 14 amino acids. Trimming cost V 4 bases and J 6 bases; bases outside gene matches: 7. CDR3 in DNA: TGTGCCAGCAGCTGGGGACAGGGCCGGGGCGAGCAGTACTTC. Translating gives CASSWGQGRGEQYF.

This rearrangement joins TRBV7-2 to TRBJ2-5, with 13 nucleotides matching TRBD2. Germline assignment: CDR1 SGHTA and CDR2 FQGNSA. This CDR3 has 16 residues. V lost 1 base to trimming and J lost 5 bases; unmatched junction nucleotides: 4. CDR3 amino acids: CASSLGGLAGEETQYF. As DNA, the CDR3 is TGTGCCAGCAGCTTAGGAGGACTAGCGGGAGAGGAGACCCAGTACTTC.

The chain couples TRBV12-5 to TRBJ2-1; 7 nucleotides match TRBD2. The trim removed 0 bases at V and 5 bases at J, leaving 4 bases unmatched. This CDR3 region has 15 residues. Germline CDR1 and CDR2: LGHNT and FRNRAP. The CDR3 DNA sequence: TGTGCTAGTGGTTTGGTACTGGGAGGGCACAATGAGCAGTTCTTC. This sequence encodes CASGLVLGGHNEQFF.

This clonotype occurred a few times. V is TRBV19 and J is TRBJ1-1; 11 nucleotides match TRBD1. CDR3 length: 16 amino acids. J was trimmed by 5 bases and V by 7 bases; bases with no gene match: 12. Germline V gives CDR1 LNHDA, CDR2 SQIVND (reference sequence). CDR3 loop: CASTRTGGSGATEAFF. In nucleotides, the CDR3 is TGTGCCAGTACCCGGACAGGGGGCTCCGGTGCGACTGAAGCTTTCTTT.

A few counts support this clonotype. The CDR3 reads CASSLRQGGLETQYF. The CDR3 DNA sequence: TGTGCCAGCAGCCTCCGACAGGGTGGGCTAGAGACCCAGTACTTC. The genes are TRBV7-2 and TRBJ2-5; TRBD1 matches 7 bases. Germline CDR1 SGHTA, CDR2 FQGNSA. With 5 bases clipped from V and 4 bases from J, the junction kept 10 bases outside the gene matches. The CDR3 is 15 residues long. The whole variable domain, filled in from reference TRBV7-2 and TRBJ2-5, reads GAGVSQSPSNKVTEKGKDVELRCDPISGHTALYWYRQSLGQGLEFLIYFQGNSAPDKSGLPSDRFSAERTGGSVSTLTIQRTQQEDSAVYLCASSLRQGGLETQYFGPGTRLLVL.

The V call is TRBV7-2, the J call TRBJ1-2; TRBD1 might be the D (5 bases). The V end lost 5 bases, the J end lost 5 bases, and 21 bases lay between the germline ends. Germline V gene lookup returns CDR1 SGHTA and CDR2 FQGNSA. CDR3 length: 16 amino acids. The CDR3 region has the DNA TGTGCCAGCAGCCCTACCCGGTTGGAGGGGCGGTATGGCTACACCTTC. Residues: CASSPTRLEGRYGYTF.

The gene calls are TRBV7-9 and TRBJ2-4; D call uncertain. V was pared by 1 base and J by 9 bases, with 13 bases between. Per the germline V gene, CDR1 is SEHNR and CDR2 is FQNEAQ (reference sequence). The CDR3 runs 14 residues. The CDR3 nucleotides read TGTGCCAGCAGCTTAGGATCCAAATCAGGCATTCAGTACTTC. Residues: CASSLGSKSGIQYF.

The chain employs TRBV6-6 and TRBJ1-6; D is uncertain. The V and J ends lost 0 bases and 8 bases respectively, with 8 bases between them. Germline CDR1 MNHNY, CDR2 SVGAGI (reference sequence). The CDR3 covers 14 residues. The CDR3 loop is CASSYSSRDSPLHF. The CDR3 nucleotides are TGTGCCAGCAGTTACTCATCGAGGGATTCACCCCTCCACTTT.

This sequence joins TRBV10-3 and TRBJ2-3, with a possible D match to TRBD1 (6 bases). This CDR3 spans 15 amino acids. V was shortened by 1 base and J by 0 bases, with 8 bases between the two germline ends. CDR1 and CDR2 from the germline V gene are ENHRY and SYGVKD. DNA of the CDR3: TGTGCCATCAGTGAGTGGGACACTAGCACAGATACGCAGTATTTT. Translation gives CAISEWDTSTDTQYF.

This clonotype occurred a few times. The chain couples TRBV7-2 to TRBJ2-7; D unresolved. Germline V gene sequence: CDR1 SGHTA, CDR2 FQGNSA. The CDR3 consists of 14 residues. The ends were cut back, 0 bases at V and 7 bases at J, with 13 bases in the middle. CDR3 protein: CASSLAALQGEQYF. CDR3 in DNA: TGTGCCAGCAGCTTAGCGGCCCTTCAAGGAGAGCAGTACTTC. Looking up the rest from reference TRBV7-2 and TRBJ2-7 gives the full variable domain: GAGVSQSPSNKVTEKGKDVELRCDPISGHTALYWYRQSLGQGLEFLIYFQGNSAPDKSGLPSDRFSAERTGGSVSTLTIQRTQQEDSAVYLCASSLAALQGEQYFGPGTRLTVT.

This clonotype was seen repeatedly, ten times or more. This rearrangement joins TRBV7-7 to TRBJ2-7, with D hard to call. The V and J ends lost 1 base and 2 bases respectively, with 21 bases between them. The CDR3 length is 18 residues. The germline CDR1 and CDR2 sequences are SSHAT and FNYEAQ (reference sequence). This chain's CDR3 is CASSLGSQKATAAYEQYF. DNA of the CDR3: TGTGCCAGCAGCTTAGGCTCCCAAAAGGCGACGGCGGCCTACGAGCAGTACTTC.

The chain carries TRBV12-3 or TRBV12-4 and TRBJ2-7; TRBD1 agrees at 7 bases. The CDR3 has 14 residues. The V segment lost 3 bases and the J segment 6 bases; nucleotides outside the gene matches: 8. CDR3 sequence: CASSFNRGYGEQYF. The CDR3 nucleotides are TGTGCCAGCAGTTTCAACAGGGGATACGGCGAGCAGTACTTC.